This T cell receptor beta chain was identified during a study of blood T cells in healthy people across ages. Study-level points and caveats: In older individuals, TCR beta diversity per million T cells was lower, falling roughly linearly with age.

Worth noting for this clonotype: Its specificity is not known.

Through a sample-barcoded 5' primer and a J-beta primer mix, a second PCR was run for roughly 7 to 11 cycles. Every cDNA was tagged by a template-switch adaptor with 12 random nucleotides. TCRdb used MiXCR to reprocess the 5' RACE reads, holding one entry per CDR3 protein. This table has about 620,000 distinct CDR3 sequences, around 21% appearing once. CDR3 length: 15 residues. Germline V lookup: CDR1 MNHEY, CDR2 SMNVEV (reference sequence). The rearrangement joins TRBV27 to TRBJ2-7; 7 bases map to TRBD1. The J call is doubtful: the DNA matches TRBJ2-1 better. The source of this sequence is a man in his 70s in good health. The sequencing sample was made of blood. CDR3 in DNA: TGTGCCAGCAGTTTGTCGGGACAGATCTTCTACGAGCAGTTCTTC. It specifies CASSLSGQIFYEQFF.